This T cell receptor beta chain was profiled in a study of blood T cell repertoires in COVID-19. As for the study in general: Whether acute or convalescent, the COVID-19 samples came from the United States, Italy and Spain. From T cells, B-cell-depleted T cells, or PBMCs came the material, which was cDNA or gDNA.

Original analysis: Estimation of nucleated cell counts was performed using reference gene primer amplification. Generated by immunoSEQ multiplex PCR, the TCRdb table keeps only in-frame clones and is missing some. V and J calls and clone size are as listed in that table; D and trimming were resolved from the DNA. The sample lists about 99,000 clones; more than 70% were seen once. A single count supports this clone. The V and J ends lost 0 bases and 2 bases respectively, with 20 bases between them. The CDR3 spans 18 residues. Per the germline V gene, CDR1 is MRHNA and CDR2 is SNTAGT. The origin of this receptor is a woman aged 55 to 70 in a cohort sampled during active or convalescent COVID-19. The sample taken for sequencing was peripheral blood. The rearrangement links TRBV6-4 to TRBJ2-7; D uncertain. CDR3: CASSDSIQREVTTYEQYF. CDR3 coding DNA: TGTGCCAGCAGTGACTCGATTCAACGAGAAGTAACCACCTACGAGCAGTACTTC.